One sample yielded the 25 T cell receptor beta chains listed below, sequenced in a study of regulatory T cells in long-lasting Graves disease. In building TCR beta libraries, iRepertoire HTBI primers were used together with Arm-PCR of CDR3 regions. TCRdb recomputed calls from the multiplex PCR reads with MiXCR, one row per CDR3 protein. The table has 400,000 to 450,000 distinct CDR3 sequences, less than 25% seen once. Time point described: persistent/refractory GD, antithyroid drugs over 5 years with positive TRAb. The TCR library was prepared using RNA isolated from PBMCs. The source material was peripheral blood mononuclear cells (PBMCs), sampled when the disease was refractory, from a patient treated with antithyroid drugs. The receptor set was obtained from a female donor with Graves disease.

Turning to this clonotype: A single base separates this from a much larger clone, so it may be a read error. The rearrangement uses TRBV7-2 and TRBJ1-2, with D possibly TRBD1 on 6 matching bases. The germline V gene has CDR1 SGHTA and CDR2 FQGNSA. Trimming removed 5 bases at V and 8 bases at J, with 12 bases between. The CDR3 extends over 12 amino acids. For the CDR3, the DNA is TGTACCAGCAGCATACAGGGCTGGGGCTACACCTTC. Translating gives CTSSIQGWGYTF.

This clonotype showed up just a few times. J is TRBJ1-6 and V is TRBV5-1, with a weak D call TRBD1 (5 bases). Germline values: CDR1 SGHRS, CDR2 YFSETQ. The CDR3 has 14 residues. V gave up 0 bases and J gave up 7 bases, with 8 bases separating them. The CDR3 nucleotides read TGCGCCAGCAGCTTGGGGGACGGGAATTCACCCCTCCACTTT. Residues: CASSLGDGNSPLHF.

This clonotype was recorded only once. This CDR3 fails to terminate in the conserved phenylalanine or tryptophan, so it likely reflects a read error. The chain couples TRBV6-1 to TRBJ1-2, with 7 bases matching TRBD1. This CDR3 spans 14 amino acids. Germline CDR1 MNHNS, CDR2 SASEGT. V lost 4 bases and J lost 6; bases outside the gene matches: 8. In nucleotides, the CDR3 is TGTGCCAGCAGTGCGACTTCCGGGACAGATGGCTACACCCTC. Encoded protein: CASSATSGTDGYTL.

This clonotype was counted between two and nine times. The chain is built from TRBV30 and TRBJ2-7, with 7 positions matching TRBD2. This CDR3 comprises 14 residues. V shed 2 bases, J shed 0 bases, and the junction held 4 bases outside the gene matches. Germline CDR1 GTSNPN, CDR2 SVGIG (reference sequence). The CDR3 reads CAWSIGGSSYEQYF. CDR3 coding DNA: TGTGCCTGGAGTATCGGCGGGAGCTCCTACGAGCAGTACTTC.

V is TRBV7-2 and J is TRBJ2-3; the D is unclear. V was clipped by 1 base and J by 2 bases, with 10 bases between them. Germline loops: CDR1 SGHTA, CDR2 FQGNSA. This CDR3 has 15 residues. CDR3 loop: CASSLDPRLTDTQYF. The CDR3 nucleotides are TGTGCCAGCAGCTTAGACCCAAGACTCACAGATACGCAGTATTTT.

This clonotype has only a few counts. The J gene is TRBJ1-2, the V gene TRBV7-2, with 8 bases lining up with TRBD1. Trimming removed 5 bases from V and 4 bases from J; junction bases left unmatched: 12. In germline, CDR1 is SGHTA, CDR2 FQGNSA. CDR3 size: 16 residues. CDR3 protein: CASSPVGGTGSYGYTF. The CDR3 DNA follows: TGTGCCAGCAGCCCAGTAGGCGGGACAGGCTCCTATGGCTACACCTTC. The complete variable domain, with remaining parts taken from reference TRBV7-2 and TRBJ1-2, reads GAGVSQSPSNKVTEKGKDVELRCDPISGHTALYWYRQSLGQGLEFLIYFQGNSAPDKSGLPSDRFSAERTGGSVSTLTIQRTQQEDSAVYLCASSPVGGTGSYGYTFGSGTRLTVV.

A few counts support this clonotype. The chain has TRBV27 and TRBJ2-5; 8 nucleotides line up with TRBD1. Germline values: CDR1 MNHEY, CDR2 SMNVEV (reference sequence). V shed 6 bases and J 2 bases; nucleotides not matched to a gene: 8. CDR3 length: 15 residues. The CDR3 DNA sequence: TGTGCCAGCAGAGCCTTCAGGGGGCTTCAAGAGACCCAGTACTTC. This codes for CASRAFRGLQETQYF.

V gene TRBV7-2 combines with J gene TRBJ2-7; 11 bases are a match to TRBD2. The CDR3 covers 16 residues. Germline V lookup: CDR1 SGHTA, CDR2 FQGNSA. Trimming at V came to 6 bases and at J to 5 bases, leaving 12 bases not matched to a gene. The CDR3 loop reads CASSPLAGGPFHEQYF. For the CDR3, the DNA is TGTGCCAGCAGTCCTTTAGCGGGAGGGCCTTTCCACGAGCAGTACTTC.

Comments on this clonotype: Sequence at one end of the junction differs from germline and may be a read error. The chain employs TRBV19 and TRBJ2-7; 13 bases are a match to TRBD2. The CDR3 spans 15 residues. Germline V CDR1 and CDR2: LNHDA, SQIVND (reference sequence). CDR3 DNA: TGTGCCAGTGGTCGGACTAGCGGGAGTGTGTACGAACAGTACTTC. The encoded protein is CASGRTSGSVYEQYF.

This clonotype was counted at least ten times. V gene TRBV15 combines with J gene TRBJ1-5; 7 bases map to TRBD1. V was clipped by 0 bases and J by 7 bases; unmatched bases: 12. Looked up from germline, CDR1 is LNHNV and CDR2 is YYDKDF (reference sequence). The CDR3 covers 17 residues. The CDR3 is CATSRDPNRGTEQPQHF. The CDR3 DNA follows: TGTGCCACCAGCAGAGATCCCAACAGGGGAACCGAACAGCCCCAGCATTTT. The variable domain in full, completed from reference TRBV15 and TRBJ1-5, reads DAMVIQNPRYQVTQFGKPVTLSCSQTLNHNVMYWYQQKSSQAPKLLFHYYDKDFNNEADTPDNFQSRRPNTSFCFLDIRSPGLGDTAMYLCATSRDPNRGTEQPQHFGDGTRLSIL.

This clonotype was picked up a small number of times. The DNA of the CDR3 is TGTGCCAGCAGTGTCACAGTTTATCAGCCCCAGCATTTT. This translates into CASSVTVYQPQHF. The V gene is TRBV6-1, the J gene TRBJ1-5, with D unclear. The CDR3 has 13 amino acids. Germline CDR1 MNHNS, CDR2 SASEGT. Trimming pared 4 bases from V and 5 bases from J, leaving 9 bases between.

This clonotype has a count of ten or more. CDR3 in DNA: TGCAGTGTGAAAGGGACAGGGGATGGGTGGGCGCCCCAGCATTTT. This sequence encodes CSVKGTGDGWAPQHF. The chain has TRBV20-1 and TRBJ1-5; 10 positions agree with TRBD1. The CDR3 is 15 residues long. Unmatched junction bases numbered 15, after V lost 7 bases and J lost 9 bases. Germline values: CDR1 DFQATT, CDR2 SNEGSKA (reference sequence).

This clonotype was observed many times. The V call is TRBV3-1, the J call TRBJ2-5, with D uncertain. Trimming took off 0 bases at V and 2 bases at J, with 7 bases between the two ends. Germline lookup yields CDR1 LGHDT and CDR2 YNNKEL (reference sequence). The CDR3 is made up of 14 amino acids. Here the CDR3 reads CASSQEWQQETQYF. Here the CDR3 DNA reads TGTGCCAGCAGCCAAGAATGGCAGCAAGAGACCCAGTACTTC.

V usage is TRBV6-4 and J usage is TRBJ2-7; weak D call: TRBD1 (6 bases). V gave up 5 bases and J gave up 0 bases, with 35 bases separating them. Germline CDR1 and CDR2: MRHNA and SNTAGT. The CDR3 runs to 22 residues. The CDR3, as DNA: TGTGCCAGCAGTTACGGAGGTTGGGCCGACTTTCGGGACATGTTCTCCTCCTACGAGCAGTACTTC. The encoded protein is CASSYGGWADFRDMFSSYEQYF.

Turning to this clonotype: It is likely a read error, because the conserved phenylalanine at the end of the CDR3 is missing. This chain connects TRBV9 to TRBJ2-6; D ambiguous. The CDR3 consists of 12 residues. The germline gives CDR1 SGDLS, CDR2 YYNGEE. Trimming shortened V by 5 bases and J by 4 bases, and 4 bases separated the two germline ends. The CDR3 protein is CASSQGANVLTL. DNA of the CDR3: TGTGCCAGCAGTCAAGGGGCCAACGTCCTGACTCTC.

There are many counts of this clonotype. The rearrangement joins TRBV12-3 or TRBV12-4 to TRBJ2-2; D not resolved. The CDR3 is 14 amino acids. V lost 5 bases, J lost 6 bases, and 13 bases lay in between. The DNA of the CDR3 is TGTGCCAGCAGTCCATATAAAAGGTCCGGGGAGCTGTTTTTT. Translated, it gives CASSPYKRSGELFF.

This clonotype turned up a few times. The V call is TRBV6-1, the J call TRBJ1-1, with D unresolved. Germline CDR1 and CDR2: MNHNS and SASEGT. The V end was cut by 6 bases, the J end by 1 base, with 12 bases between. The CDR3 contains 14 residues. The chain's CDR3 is CASRDSWENTEAFF. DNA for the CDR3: TGTGCCAGCAGAGACTCCTGGGAGAACACTGAAGCTTTCTTT.

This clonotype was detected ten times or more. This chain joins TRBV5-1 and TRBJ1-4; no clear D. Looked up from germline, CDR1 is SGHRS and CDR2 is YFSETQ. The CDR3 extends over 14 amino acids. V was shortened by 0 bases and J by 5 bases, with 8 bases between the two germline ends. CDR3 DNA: TGCGCCAGCAGCTTGGACGGCAGAAATGAAAAACTGTTTTTT. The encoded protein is CASSLDGRNEKLFF.

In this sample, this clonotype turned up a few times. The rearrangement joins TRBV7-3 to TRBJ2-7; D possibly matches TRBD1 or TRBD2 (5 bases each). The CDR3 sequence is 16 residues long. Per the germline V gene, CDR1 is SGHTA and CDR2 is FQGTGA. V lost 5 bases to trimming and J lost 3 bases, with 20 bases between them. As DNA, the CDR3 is TGTGCCAGCAGCCCGGGGCCAGCCGACCCTCTCTACGAGCAGTACTTC. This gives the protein CASSPGPADPLYEQYF.

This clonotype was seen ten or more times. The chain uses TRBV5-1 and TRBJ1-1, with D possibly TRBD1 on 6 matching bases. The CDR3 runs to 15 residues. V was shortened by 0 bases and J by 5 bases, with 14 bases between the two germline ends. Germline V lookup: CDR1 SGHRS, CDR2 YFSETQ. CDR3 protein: CASSLDAGARTEAFF. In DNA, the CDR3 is TGCGCCAGCAGCTTGGATGCGGGGGCGCGGACTGAAGCTTTCTTT.

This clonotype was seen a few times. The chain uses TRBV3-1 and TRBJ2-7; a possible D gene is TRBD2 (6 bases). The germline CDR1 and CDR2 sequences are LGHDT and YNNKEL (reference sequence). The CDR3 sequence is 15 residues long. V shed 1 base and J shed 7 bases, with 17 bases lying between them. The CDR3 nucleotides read TGTGCCAGCAGCCAAGGTGCGGGGATGTCCGGGGAGCAGTACTTC. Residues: CASSQGAGMSGEQYF.

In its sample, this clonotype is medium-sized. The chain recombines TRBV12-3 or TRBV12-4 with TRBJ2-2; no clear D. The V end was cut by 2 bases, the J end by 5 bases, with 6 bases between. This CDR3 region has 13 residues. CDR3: CASSLFQTGELFF. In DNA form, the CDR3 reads TGTGCCAGCAGTTTATTTCAGACCGGGGAGCTGTTTTTT.

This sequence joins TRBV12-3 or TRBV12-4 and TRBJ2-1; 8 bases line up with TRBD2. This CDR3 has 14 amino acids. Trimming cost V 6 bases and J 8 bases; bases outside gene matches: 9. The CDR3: CASSFGGRWDEQFF. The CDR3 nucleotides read TGTGCCAGCAGCTTTGGCGGGAGGTGGGATGAGCAGTTCTTC.

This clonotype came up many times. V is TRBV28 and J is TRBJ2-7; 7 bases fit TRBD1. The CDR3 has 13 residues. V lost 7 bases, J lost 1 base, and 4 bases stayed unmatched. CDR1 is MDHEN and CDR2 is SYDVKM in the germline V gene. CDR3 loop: CASTLTGSYEQYF. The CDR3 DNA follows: TGTGCCAGCACGTTGACAGGGTCCTACGAGCAGTACTTC. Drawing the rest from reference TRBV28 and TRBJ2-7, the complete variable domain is DVKVTQSSRYLVKRTGEKVFLECVQDMDHENMFWYRQDPGLGLRLIYFSYDVKMKEKGDIPEGYSVSREKKERFSLILESASTNQTSMYLCASTLTGSYEQYFGPGTRLTVT.

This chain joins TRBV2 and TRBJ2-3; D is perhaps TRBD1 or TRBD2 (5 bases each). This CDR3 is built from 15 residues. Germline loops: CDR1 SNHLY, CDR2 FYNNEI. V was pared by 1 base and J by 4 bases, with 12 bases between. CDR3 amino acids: CASSEERGVADTQYF. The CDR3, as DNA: TGTGCCAGCAGTGAAGAGAGGGGTGTTGCAGATACGCAGTATTTT. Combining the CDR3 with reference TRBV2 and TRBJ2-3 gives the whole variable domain EPEVTQTPSHQVTQMGQEVILRCVPISNHLYFYWYRQILGQKVEFLVSFYNNEISEKSEIFDDQFSVERPDGSNFTLKIRSTKLEDSAMYFCASSEERGVADTQYFGPGTRLTVL.